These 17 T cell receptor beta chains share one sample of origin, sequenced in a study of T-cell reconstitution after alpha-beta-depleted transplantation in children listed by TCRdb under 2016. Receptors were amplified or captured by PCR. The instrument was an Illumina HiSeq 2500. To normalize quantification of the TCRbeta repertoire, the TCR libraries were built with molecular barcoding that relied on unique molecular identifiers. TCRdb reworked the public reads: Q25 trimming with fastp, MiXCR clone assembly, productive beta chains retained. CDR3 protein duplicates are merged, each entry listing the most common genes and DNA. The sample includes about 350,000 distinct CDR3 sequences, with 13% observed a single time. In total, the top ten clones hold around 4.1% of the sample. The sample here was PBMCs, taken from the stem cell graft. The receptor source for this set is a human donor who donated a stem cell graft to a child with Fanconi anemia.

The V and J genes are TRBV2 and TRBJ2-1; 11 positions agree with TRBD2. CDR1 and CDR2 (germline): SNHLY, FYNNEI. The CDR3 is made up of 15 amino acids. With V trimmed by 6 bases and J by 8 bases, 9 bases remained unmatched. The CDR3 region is CASRDLAGGLYEQFF. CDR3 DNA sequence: TGTGCCAGCAGGGACCTAGCGGGGGGCTTGTATGAGCAGTTCTTC. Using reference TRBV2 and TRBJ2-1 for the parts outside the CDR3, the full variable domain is EPEVTQTPSHQVTQMGQEVILRCVPISNHLYFYWYRQILGQKVEFLVSFYNNEISEKSEIFDDQFSVERPDGSNFTLKIRSTKLEDSAMYFCASRDLAGGLYEQFFGPGTRLTVL.

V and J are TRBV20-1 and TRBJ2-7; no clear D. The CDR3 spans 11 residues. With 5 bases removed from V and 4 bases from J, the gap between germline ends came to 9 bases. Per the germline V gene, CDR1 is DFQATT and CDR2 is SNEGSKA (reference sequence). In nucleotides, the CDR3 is TGCAGTGCTCGAGGACCTTACGAGCAGTACGTC. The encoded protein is CSARGPYEQYV.

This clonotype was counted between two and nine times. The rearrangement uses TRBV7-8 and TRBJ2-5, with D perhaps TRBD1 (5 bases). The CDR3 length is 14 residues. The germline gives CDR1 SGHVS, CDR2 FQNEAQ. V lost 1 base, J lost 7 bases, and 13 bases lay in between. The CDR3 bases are TGTGCCAGCAGCTTAGGCAGACAGTCGGGGACCCAGTACTTC. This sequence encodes CASSLGRQSGTQYF.

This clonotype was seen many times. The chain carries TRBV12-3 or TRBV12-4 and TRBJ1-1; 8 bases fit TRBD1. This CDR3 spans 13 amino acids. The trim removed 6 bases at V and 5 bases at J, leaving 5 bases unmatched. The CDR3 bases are TGTGCCAGCAGCAGAGACAGGGGTACTGAAGCTTTCTTT. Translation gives CASSRDRGTEAFF.

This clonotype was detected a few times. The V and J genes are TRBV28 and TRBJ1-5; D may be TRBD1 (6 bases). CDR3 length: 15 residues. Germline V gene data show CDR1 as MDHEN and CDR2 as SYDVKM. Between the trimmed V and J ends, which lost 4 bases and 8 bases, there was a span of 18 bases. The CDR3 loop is CASSSPTGKVEPQHF. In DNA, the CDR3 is TGTGCCAGCAGTTCCCCAACAGGGAAAGTAGAGCCCCAGCATTTT.

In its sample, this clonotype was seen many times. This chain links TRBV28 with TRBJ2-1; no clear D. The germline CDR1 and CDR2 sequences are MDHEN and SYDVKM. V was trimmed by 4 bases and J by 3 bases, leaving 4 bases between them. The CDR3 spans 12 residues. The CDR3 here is CASSSRYNEQFF. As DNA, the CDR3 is TGTGCCAGCAGTTCCCGCTACAATGAGCAGTTCTTC.

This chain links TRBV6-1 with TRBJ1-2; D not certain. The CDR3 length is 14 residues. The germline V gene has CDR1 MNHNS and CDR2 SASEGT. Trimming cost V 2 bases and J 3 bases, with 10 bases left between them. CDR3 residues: CASSELSWDYGYTF. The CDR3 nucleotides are TGTGCCAGCAGTGAATTAAGTTGGGACTATGGCTACACCTTC.

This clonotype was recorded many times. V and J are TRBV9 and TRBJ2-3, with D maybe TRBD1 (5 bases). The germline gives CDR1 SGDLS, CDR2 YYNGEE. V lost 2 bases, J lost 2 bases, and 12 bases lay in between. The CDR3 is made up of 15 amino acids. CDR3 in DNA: TGTGCCAGCAGCGTTTTTTCGACAGCCACAGATACGCAGTATTTT. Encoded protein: CASSVFSTATDTQYF.

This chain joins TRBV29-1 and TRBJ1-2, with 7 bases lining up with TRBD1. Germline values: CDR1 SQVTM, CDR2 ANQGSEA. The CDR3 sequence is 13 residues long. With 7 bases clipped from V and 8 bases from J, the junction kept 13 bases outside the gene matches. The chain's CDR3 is CSARTGRGEGYTF. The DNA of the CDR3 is TGCAGCGCTAGGACAGGTCGAGGCGAAGGCTACACCTTC. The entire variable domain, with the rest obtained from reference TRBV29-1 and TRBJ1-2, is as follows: SAVISQKPSRDICQRGTSLTIQCQVDSQVTMMFWYRQQPGQSLTLIATANQGSEATYESGFVIDKFPISRPNLTFSTLTVSNMSPEDSSIYLCSARTGRGEGYTFGSGTRLTVV.

The DNA for the CDR3 is TGTGCCAGCAGCGCCGACAGGAGGCGTACGCAGTATTTT. Its translation is CASSADRRRTQYF. The V gene is TRBV7-6, the J gene TRBJ2-3, with D maybe TRBD1 (6 bases). Trimming removed 5 bases at V and 8 bases at J, with 14 bases between. CDR1 SGHVS and CDR2 FNYEAQ come from the germline V gene. The CDR3 has 13 residues.

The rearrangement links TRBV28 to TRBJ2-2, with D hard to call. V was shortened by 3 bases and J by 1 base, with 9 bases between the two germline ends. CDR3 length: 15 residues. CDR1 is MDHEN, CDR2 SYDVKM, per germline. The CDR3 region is CASSFSQMNTGELFF. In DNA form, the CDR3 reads TGTGCCAGCAGTTTCAGCCAGATGAACACCGGGGAGCTGTTTTTT.

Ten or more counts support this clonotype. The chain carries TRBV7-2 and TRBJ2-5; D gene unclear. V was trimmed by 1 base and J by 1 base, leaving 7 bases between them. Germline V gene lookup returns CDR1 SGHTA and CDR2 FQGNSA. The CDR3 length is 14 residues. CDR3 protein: CASSLDYGQETQYF. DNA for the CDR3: TGTGCCAGCAGCTTAGATTACGGCCAAGAGACCCAGTACTTC.

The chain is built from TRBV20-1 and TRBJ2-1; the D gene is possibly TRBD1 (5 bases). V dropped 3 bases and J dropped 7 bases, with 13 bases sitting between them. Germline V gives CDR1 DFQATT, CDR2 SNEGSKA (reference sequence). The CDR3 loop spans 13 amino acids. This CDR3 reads CSASQGVANEQFF. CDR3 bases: TGCAGTGCTAGTCAGGGTGTTGCGAATGAGCAGTTCTTC.

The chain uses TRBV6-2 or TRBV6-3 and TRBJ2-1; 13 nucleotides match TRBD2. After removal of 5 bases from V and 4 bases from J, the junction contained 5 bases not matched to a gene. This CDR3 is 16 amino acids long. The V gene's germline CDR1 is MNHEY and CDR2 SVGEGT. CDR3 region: CASSNRLAGGYNEQFF. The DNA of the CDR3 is TGTGCCAGCAGTAACAGACTAGCGGGGGGATACAATGAGCAGTTCTTC.

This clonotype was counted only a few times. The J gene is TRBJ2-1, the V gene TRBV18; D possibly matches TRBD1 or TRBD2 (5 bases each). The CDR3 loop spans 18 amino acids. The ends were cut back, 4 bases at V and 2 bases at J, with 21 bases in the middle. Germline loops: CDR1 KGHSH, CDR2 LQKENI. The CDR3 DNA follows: TGTGCCAGCTCACTCCAGGGACGGACGCCAACCACCTACAATGAGCAGTTCTTC. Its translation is CASSLQGRTPTTYNEQFF.

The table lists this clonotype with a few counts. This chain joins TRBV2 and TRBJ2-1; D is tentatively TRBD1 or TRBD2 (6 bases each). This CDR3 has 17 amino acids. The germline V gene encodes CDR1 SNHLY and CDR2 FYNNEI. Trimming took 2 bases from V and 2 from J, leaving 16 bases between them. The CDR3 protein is CASSEMGRGLAYNEQFF. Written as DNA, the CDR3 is TGTGCCAGCAGTGAAATGGGCCGGGGGCTCGCCTACAATGAGCAGTTCTTC.

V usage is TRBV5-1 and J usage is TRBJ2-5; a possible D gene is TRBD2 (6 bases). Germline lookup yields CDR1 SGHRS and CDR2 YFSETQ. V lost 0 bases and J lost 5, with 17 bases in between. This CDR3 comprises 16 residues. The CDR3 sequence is CASSLVGTAVGETQYF. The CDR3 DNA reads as TGCGCCAGCAGCTTGGTGGGGACTGCCGTGGGGGAGACCCAGTACTTC.